This T cell receptor (beta chain) was obtained from a study of shared clonotypes between healthy human individuals. The overall study: A donor's plate count was three for CD4 naive and three for CD4 memory; CD8 naive had two and CD8 memory one.

The table came from immunoSEQ multiplex PCR; TCRdb's copy has only in-frame clones and leaves some out. This table has under 200,000 clones, 80% to 95% appearing once. In germline, CDR1 is ENHRY, CDR2 SYGVKD. This CDR3 has 10 residues. Trimming removed 7 bases from V and 6 bases from J, with 7 bases in between. The split of CD4+ cells yielded CD45RA+ naive and CD45RA-negative memory subsets. This clone was observed a few times. The V gene is TRBV10-3, the J gene TRBJ2-7, with unresolved D. The receptor's source is a woman aged 25 to 39 in good health. Sequenced material: naive CD4+ T cells sorted from blood. Subset specified: CD45RA+ positively selected. CDR3 DNA sequence: TGTGCCATCAAATCGGTCGAGCAGTACTTC. Translating it yields CAIKSVEQYF.